The T cell receptor beta chain described here comes from a study of Graves' ophthalmopathy and Graves' hyperthyroidism. Pregnant or lactating patients and those with other autoimmune diseases or uncontrolled infections were excluded. CDR3 regions of TCR beta were amplified from RNA transcripts. An initial RT-PCR round employing HTBI primers preceded a second-round multiplex PCR. Via MiXCR, TCRdb re-called the multiplex PCR reads, giving one row per CDR3 protein. Among 1 million to 1.3 million distinct CDR3 sequences listed, about 35% were seen once. The CDR3 has 15 amino acids. V shed 5 bases and J 6 bases; nucleotides not matched to a gene: 12. Looked up from germline, CDR1 is SGHRS and CDR2 is YFSETQ.

The receptor's source is an adult man with Graves' hyperthyroidism. The sequenced material came from peripheral blood or thyroid tissue (not recorded which). The chain joins TRBV5-1 to TRBJ2-3; TRBD1 matches 7 bases. As DNA, the CDR3 is TGCGCCAGCAGTCCCCGGGACAGAGCATCCGATACGCAGTATTTT. This codes for CASSPRDRASDTQYF.